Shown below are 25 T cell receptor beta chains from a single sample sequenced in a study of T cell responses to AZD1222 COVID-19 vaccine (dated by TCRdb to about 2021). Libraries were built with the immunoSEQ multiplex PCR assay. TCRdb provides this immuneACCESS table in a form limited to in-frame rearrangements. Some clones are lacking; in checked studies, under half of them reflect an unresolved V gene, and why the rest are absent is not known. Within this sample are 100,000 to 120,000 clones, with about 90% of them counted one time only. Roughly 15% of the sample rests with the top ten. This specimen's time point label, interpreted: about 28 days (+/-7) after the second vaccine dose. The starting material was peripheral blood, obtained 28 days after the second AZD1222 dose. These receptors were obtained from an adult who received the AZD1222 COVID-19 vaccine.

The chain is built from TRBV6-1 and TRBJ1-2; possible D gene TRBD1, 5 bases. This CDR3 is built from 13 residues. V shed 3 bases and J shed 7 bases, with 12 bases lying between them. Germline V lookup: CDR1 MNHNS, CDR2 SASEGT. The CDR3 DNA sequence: TGTGCCAGCAGTGAGATCCGAGGGGCTGGCTACACCTTC. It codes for CASSEIRGAGYTF.

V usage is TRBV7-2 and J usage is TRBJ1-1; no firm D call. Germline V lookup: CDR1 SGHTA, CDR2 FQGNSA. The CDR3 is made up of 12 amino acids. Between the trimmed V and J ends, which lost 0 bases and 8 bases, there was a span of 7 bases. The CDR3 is CASSLAGREAFF. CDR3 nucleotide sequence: TGTGCCAGCAGCTTAGCGGGCCGGGAAGCTTTCTTT.

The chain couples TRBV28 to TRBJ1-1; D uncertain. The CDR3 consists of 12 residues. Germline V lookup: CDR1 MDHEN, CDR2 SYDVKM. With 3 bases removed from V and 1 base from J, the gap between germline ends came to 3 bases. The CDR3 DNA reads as TGTGCCAGCAGTTTCCAGAACACTGAAGCTTTCTTT. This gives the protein CASSFQNTEAFF.

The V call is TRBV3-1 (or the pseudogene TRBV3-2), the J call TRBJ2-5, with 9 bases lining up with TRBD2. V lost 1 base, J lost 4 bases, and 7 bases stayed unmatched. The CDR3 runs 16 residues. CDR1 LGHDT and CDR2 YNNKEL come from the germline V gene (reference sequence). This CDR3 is CASSQGAGLAGETQYF. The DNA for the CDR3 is TGTGCCAGCAGCCAAGGAGCGGGACTAGCTGGAGAGACCCAGTACTTC.

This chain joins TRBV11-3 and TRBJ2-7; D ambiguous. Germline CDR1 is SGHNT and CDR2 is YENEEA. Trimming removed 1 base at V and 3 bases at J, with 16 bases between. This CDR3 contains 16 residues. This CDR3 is CASSLGLELHLYEQYF. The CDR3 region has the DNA TGTGCCAGCAGCTTAGGTTTAGAACTACACCTCTACGAGCAGTACTTC.

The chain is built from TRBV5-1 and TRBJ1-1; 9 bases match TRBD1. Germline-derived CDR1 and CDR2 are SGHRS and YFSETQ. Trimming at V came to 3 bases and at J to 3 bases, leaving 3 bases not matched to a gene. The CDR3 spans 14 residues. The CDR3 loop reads CASSWGQGDTEAFF. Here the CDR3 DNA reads TGCGCCAGCAGCTGGGGACAGGGTGACACTGAAGCTTTCTTT.

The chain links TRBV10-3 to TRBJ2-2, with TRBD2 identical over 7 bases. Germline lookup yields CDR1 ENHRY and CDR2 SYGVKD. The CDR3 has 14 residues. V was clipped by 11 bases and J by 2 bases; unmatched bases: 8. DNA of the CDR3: TGTGCCGCCTCTAGCGGATTAAACACCGGGGAGCTGTTTTTT. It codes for CAASSGLNTGELFF.

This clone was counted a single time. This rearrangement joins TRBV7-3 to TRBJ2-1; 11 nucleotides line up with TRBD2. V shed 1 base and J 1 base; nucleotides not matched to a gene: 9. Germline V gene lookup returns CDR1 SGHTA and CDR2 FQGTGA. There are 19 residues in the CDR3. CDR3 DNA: TGTGCCAGCAGCTTAAAGCTAGCGGGGGGCCATCCTTCCTACAATGAGCAGTTCTTC. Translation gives CASSLKLAGGHPSYNEQFF.

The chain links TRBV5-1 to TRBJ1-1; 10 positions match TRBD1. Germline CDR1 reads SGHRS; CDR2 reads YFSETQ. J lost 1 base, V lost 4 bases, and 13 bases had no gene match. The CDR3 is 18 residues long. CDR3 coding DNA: TGCGCCAGCAGCAAACCCCCGGGACAGGGGCATAGGAACACTGAAGCTTTCTTT. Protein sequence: CASSKPPGQGHRNTEAFF. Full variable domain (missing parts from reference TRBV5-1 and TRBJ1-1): KAGVTQTPRYLIKTRGQQVTLSCSPISGHRSVSWYQQTPGQGLQFLFEYFSETQRNKGNFPGRFSGRQFSNSRSEMNVSTLELGDSALYLCASSKPPGQGHRNTEAFFGQGTRLTVV.

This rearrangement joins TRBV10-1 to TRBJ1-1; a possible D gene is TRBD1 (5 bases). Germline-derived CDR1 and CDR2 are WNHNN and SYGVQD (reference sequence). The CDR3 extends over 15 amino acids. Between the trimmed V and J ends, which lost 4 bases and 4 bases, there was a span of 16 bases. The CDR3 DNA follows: TGCGCCAGCAGTGGGGCGTCGACAGCAGGCACTGAAGCTTTCTTT. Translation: CASSGASTAGTEAFF.

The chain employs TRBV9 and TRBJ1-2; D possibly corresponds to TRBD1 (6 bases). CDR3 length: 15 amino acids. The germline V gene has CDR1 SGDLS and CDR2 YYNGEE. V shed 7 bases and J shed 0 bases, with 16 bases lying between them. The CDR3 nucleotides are TGTGCCAGCGGTCTCCGGGACACCTCTAACTATGGCTACACCTTC. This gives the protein CASGLRDTSNYGYTF. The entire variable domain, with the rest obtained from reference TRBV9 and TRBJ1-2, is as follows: DSGVTQTPKHLITATGQRVTLRCSPRSGDLSVYWYQQSLDQGLQFLIQYYNGEERAKGNILERFSAQQFPDLHSELNLSSLELGDSALYFCASGLRDTSNYGYTFGSGTRLTVV.

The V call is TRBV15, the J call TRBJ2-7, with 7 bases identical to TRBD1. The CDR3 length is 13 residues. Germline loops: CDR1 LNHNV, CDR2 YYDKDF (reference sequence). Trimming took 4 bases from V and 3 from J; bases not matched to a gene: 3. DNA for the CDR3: TGTGCCACCAGCAACGGACAGGACTACGAGCAGTACTTC. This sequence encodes CATSNGQDYEQYF. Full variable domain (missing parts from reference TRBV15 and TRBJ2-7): DAMVIQNPRYQVTQFGKPVTLSCSQTLNHNVMYWYQQKSSQAPKLLFHYYDKDFNNEADTPDNFQSRRPNTSFCFLDIRSPGLGDTAMYLCATSNGQDYEQYFGPGTRLTVT.

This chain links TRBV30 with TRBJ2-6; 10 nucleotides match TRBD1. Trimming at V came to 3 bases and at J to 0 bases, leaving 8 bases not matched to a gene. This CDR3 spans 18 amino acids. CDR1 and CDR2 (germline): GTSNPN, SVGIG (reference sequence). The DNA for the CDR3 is TGTGCCTGGAGCGCCGGACAGGGGGGAAGCTCTGGGGCCAACGTCCTGACTTTC. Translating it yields CAWSAGQGGSSGANVLTF. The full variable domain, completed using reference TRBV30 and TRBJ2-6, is SQTIHQWPATLVQPVGSPLSLECTVEGTSNPNLYWYRQAAGRGLQLLFYSVGIGQISSEVPQNLSASRPQDRQFILSSKKLLLSDSGFYLCAWSAGQGGSSGANVLTFGAGSRLTVL.

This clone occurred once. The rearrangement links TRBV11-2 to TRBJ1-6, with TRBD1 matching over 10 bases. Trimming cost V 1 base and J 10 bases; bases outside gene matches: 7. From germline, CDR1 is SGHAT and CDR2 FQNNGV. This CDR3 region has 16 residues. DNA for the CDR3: TGTGCCAGCAGCTTAGGGGGGACAGGGGTGGGCTCACCCCTCCACTTT. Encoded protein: CASSLGGTGVGSPLHF.

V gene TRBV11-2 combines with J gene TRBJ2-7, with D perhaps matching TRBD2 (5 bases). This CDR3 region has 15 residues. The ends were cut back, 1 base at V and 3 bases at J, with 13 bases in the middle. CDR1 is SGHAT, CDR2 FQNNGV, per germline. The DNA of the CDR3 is TGTGCCAGCAGCTTAGCATTCGCGGGCCGCTACGAGCAGTACTTC. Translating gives CASSLAFAGRYEQYF. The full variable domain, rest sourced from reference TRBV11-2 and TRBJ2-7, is EAGVAQSPRYKIIEKRQSVAFWCNPISGHATLYWYQQILGQGPKLLIQFQNNGVVDDSQLPKDRFSAERLKGVDSTLKIQPAKLEDSAVYLCASSLAFAGRYEQYFGPGTRLTVT.

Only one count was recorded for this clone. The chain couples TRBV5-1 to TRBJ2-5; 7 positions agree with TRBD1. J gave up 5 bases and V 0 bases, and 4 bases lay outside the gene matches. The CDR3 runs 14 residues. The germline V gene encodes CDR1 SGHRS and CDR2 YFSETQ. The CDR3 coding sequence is TGCGCCAGCAGCTTGGGACAGGGAGTGGAGACCCAGTACTTC. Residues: CASSLGQGVETQYF.

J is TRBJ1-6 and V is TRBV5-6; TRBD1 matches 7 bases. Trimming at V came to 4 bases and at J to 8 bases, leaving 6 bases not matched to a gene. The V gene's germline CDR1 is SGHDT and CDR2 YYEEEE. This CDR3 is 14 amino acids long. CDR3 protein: CASSETGQDSPLHF. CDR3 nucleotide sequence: TGTGCCAGCAGCGAGACAGGGCAGGATTCACCCCTCCACTTT.

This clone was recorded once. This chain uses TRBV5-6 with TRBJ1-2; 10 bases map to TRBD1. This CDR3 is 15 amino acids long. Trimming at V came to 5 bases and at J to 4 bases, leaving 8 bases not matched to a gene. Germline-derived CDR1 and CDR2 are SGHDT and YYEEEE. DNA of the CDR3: TGTGCCAGCAGATATCCGGGACAGGGGTCCTATGGCTACACCTTC. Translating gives CASRYPGQGSYGYTF.

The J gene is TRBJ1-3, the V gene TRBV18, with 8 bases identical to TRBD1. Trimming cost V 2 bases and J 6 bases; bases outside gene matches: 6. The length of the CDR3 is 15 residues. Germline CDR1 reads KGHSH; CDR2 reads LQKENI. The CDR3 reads CASSPAQGAKNTIYF. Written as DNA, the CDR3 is TGTGCCAGCTCACCAGCCCAGGGGGCAAAAAACACCATATATTTT.

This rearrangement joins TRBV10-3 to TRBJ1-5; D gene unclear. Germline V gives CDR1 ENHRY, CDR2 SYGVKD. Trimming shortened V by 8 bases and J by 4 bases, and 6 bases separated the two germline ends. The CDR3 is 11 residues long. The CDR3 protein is CAIGPNQPQHF. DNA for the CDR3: TGTGCCATCGGCCCAAATCAGCCCCAGCATTTT.

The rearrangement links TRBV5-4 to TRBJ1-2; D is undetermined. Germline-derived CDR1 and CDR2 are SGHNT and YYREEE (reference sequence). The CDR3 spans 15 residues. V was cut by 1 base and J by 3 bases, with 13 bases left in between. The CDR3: CASSLYGTSDYGYTF. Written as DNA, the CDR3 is TGTGCCAGCAGCTTGTACGGCACCTCGGACTATGGCTACACCTTC.

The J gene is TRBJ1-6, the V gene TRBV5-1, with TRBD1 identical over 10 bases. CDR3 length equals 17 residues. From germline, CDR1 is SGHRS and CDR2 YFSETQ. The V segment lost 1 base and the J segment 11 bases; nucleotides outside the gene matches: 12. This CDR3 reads CASSLMSRDRGMAPLHF. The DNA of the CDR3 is TGCGCCAGCAGCTTGATGAGCCGGGACAGGGGTATGGCACCCCTCCACTTT.

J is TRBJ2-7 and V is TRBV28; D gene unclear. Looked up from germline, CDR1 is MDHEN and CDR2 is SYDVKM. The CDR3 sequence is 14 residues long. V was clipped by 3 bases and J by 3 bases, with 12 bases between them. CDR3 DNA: TGTGCCAGCAGTTTTTTGAACTTCATCTACGAGCAGTACTTC. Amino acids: CASSFLNFIYEQYF.

DNA for the CDR3: TGCGCCAGCAGCGACCTCCGGGTTGGGGACACTGAAGCTTTCTTT. Protein product: CASSDLRVGDTEAFF. V and J are TRBV5-1 and TRBJ1-1; no firm D call. This CDR3 is 15 amino acids long. Germline V CDR1 and CDR2: SGHRS, YFSETQ. V lost 4 bases, J lost 3 bases, and 16 bases lay in between.

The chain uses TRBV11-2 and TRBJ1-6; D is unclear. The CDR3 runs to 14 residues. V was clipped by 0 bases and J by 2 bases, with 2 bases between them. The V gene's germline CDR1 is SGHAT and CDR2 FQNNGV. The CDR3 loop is CASSLDAYNSPLHF. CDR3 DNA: TGTGCCAGCAGCTTAGACGCCTATAATTCACCCCTCCACTTT.